This T cell receptor (beta chain) was sequenced during a study of blood T cell repertoires in COVID-19. The length of the CDR3 is 16 residues. Trimming took 5 bases from V and 5 from J; bases not matched to a gene: 7. Germline values: CDR1 MNHEY, CDR2 SVGEGT. The authors' processing: Using reference gene primer amplification, nucleated cell counts were estimated. The table came from immunoSEQ multiplex PCR; TCRdb's copy has only in-frame clones and leaves some out. That table gives V, J and clone size, and the DNA gave D and trimming. The sample includes roughly 130,000 clones, about 85% of them seen just once.

Sequences were obtained from peripheral blood. The TCR comes from a man aged 40-55 years with active or convalescent COVID-19. The rearrangement links TRBV6-2 or TRBV6-3 to TRBJ2-7; 15 bases fit TRBD2. This CDR3 reads CASSPRTSGGANEQYF. The CDR3 DNA reads TGTGCCAGCAGTCCGCGGACTAGCGGGGGGGCTAACGAGCAGTACTTC.